The 20 T cell receptor beta chains given below trace back to one sample, sequenced in a study of read filtering for tumor transcriptome and immune sequencing. The library was built from 400 ng RNA with molecular barcoded adaptors for alpha/delta and beta/gamma chains. One entry per CDR3 protein results from TCRdb running MiXCR on the reads. This sample yields about 37,000 distinct CDR3 sequences, of which about an eighth are seen a single time; around 35% belongs to the top ten. The sequencing sample was made of a population of CD138-negative cells sorted from bone marrow. Receptors originate from a donor aged 40 or over with multiple myeloma.

Ten or more counts support this clonotype. V usage is TRBV6-1 and J usage is TRBJ1-1; weak D call: TRBD1 (5 bases). Germline loops: CDR1 MNHNS, CDR2 SASEGT. V was shortened by 0 bases and J by 7 bases, with 6 bases between the two germline ends. This CDR3 spans 12 amino acids. Written as DNA, the CDR3 is TGTGCCAGCAGTGAAGCCGGGGGTGAAGCTTTCTTT. Translated: CASSEAGGEAFF.

Many counts were recorded for this clonotype. The gene calls are TRBV29-1 and TRBJ1-1, with D maybe TRBD1 (5 bases). V was shortened by 7 bases and J by 7 bases, with 16 bases between the two germline ends. The CDR3 loop spans 12 amino acids. CDR1 is SQVTM, CDR2 ANQGSEA, per germline. Here the CDR3 reads CSARLGADEAFF. CDR3 in DNA: TGCAGCGCCAGATTAGGGGCGGATGAAGCTTTCTTT. The full variable domain, with the rest looked up from reference TRBV29-1 and TRBJ1-1, is SAVISQKPSRDICQRGTSLTIQCQVDSQVTMMFWYRQQPGQSLTLIATANQGSEATYESGFVIDKFPISRPNLTFSTLTVSNMSPEDSSIYLCSARLGADEAFFGQGTRLTVV.

This clonotype was recorded at least ten times. This chain connects TRBV29-1 to TRBJ1-3; D remains ambiguous. V gave up 6 bases and J gave up 2 bases, with 8 bases separating them. Germline CDR1 reads SQVTM; CDR2 reads ANQGSEA. This CDR3 comprises 12 residues. The CDR3 sequence: CSVGGPGNTIYF. Here the CDR3 DNA reads TGCAGCGTGGGAGGACCTGGAAACACCATATATTTT.

This clonotype was detected many times. The gene calls are TRBV11-2 and TRBJ2-3; D not resolved. This CDR3 spans 14 amino acids. Trimming stripped 2 bases from V and 4 bases from J, with 10 bases between. CDR1 and CDR2 (germline): SGHAT, FQNNGV. The chain's CDR3 is CASSLLKGSDTQYF. DNA for the CDR3: TGTGCCAGCAGCTTATTGAAGGGATCAGATACGCAGTATTTT.

This clonotype was found many times. The J gene is TRBJ2-2, the V gene TRBV29-1; TRBD1 is a possible D gene (5 bases). The CDR3 spans 11 residues. Trimming took off 6 bases at V and 5 bases at J, with 7 bases between the two ends. The germline V gene encodes CDR1 SQVTM and CDR2 ANQGSEA. The CDR3 is CSVQETGELFF. Written as DNA, the CDR3 is TGCAGCGTACAGGAGACCGGGGAGCTGTTTTTT.

Many counts were recorded for this clonotype. This sequence joins TRBV21-1 and TRBJ1-1; the D call in the table, TRBD1, was not verified against the DNA. TRBV21-1 is marked as a pseudogene. CDR3 length equals 15 residues. The CDR3 loop reads CASSRGQDWDTEAFF. The CDR3 bases are TGTGCCAGCAGCAGGGGACAGGATTGGGACACTGAAGCTTTCTTT.

This clonotype has more than one count but fewer than ten. A read error is possible here, since a much larger clone lies one base away. The chain has TRBV2 and TRBJ1-6, with no clear D. Germline values: CDR1 SNHLY, CDR2 FYNNEI. CDR3 length: 14 amino acids. This CDR3 reads CASSEEANNPPLHF. Written as DNA, the CDR3 is TGTGCCAGCAGTGAGGAGGCTAATAATCCACCCCTCCACTTT.

About this clonotype itself: A much larger clone is a single base away; this may be a read error. The chain has TRBV6-6 and TRBJ2-7; the match to TRBD1 covers 7 bases. The CDR3 has 14 amino acids. The germline gives CDR1 MNHNY, CDR2 SVGAGI (reference sequence). CDR3 nucleotides: TGTGCCAGCAGGGGACAGTCGGGCTCCTACGAGCGGTACTTC. Residues: CASRGQSGSYERYF.

This clonotype was counted once. A read error is likely here: a far larger clone is one base away. Written as DNA, the CDR3 is TGTGCCCGCAGCAGGTTAGCGGGGGTCATCACAGATACGCAGTATTTT. Protein product: CARSRLAGVITDTQYF. The rearrangement links TRBV5-6 to TRBJ1-4, with 9 bases that match TRBD2. The closer fit of TRBJ2-3 to the DNA end suggests the J call may be wrong. The V gene's germline CDR1 is SGHDT and CDR2 YYEEEE. This CDR3 is 16 amino acids long.

This clonotype was found many times. This rearrangement joins TRBV28 to TRBJ2-7; D not resolved. Looked up from germline, CDR1 is MDHEN and CDR2 is SYDVKM. The CDR3 length is 10 residues. Deletions cut 5 bases from V and 3 bases from J, with 2 bases between. CDR3 sequence (DNA): TGTGCCAGCAGTAACTACGAGCAGTACTTC. It encodes CASSNYEQYF.

This clonotype was found a few times. V gene TRBV27 combines with J gene TRBJ2-1; D possibly matches TRBD1 or TRBD2 (6 bases each). V lost 3 bases to trimming and J lost 7 bases, with 16 bases between them. The CDR3 extends over 15 amino acids. From germline, CDR1 is MNHEY and CDR2 SMNVEV (reference sequence). CDR3 in DNA: TGTGCCAGCAGTTTGACTACCGGGGGCTGTAATGAGCAGTTCTTC. Its translation: CASSLTTGGCNEQFF.

In the case of this clonotype: This probably arose from a read error, given a far larger clone one base away. This chain links TRBV7-9 with TRBJ1-4, with D unclear. Germline V lookup: CDR1 SEHNR, CDR2 FQNEAQ (reference sequence). There are 12 residues in the CDR3. In DNA form, the CDR3 reads TGTGCCGGCAGCTTGTTCGGGGAAAAACTGTTTTTT. Residues: CAGSLFGEKLFF.

This clonotype has at least ten counts. The chain couples TRBV24-1 to TRBJ2-1; 11 nucleotides agree with TRBD2. V was clipped by 3 bases and J by 5 bases; unmatched bases: 5. Germline CDR1 and CDR2: KGHDR and SFDVKD. The CDR3 is 16 residues long. The DNA of the CDR3 is TGTGCCACCAGTGATCTAGCGGGGGGCCGGGACAATGAGCAGTTCTTC. Protein product: CATSDLAGGRDNEQFF.

Many counts were recorded for this clonotype. The genes are TRBV29-1 and TRBJ2-7; D gene ambiguous. There are 16 residues in the CDR3. Germline V lookup: CDR1 SQVTM, CDR2 ANQGSEA. Trimming left V 6 bases short and J 1 base short, with 22 bases between. The CDR3 bases are TGCAGCGTCGTCTGGATCGACACGATGGGTTCCTACGAGCAGTACTTC. As protein: CSVVWIDTMGSYEQYF.

The sample holds many counts of this clonotype. The gene calls are TRBV20-1 and TRBJ2-7, with D tentatively TRBD2 (5 bases). The germline V and J ends were trimmed by 5 bases and 7 bases, with 12 bases remaining between them. The CDR3 covers 11 residues. The germline gives CDR1 DFQATT, CDR2 SNEGSKA (reference sequence). CDR3 nucleotides: TGCAGTGCTTGGACTGGGGTTGAGCAGTACTTC. Amino acid sequence: CSAWTGVEQYF.

This clonotype was seen a handful of times. A much larger clone is a single base away; this may be a read error. The chain uses TRBV29-1 and TRBJ2-7; D not certain. Trimming removed 7 bases at V and 4 bases at J, with 11 bases between. The CDR3 has 11 residues. Per the germline V gene, CDR1 is SQVTM and CDR2 is ANQGSEA. CDR3 loop: CSAQDGYEQYF. CDR3 DNA: TGCAGCGCCCAGGACGGGTACGAGCAGTACTTC.

This chain links TRBV30 with TRBJ2-1, with D hard to call. The CDR3 is 9 amino acids. Trimming left V 8 bases short and J 9 bases short, with 8 bases between. CDR1 and CDR2 from the germline V gene are GTSNPN and SVGIG (reference sequence). The CDR3 region has the DNA TGTGCCCTGTGGGGTGAGCAGTTCTTC. It codes for CALWGEQFF.

This clonotype was seen many times. The CDR3 DNA is TGTGCCAGCAGCTTCTTGGGCACGGAAAGCTCACCCCTCCACTTT. Residues: CASSFLGTESSPLHF. The chain has TRBV7-9 and TRBJ1-6, with D unclear. Trimming pared 3 bases from V and 10 bases from J, leaving 16 bases between. The CDR3 loop spans 15 amino acids. The germline V gene has CDR1 SEHNR and CDR2 FQNEAQ (reference sequence). Complete variable domain (other parts from reference TRBV7-9 and TRBJ1-6): DTGVSQNPRHKITKRGQNVTFRCDPISEHNRLYWYRQTLGQGPEFLTYFQNEAQLEKSRLLSDRFSAERPKGSFSTLEIQRTEQGDSAMYLCASSFLGTESSPLHFGNGTRLTVT.

Concerning this clonotype itself: A read error is likely here: a far larger clone is one base away. The chain joins TRBV10-3 to TRBJ1-4; D may be TRBD2 (6 bases). The better agreement between TRBJ2-3 and the DNA end casts doubt on the J call. The CDR3 contains 16 residues. Looked up from germline, CDR1 is ENHRY and CDR2 is SYGVKD. CDR3 in DNA: TGTGCCATCAGTGCGGACCCTGGCGGGGCCGCAGATACGCAGTATTTT. Translated, it gives CAISADPGGAADTQYF.

This clonotype is termed medium-sized. V is TRBV7-2 and J is TRBJ2-1; TRBD2 might be the D (5 bases). Between the trimmed V and J ends, which lost 5 bases and 2 bases, there was a span of 13 bases. The CDR3 is made up of 15 amino acids. Looked up from germline, CDR1 is SGHTA and CDR2 is FQGNSA. In nucleotides, the CDR3 is TGTGCCAGCAGCCCGGCGAGCGGTGCCTACAATGAGCAGTTCTTC. Translated, it gives CASSPASGAYNEQFF.